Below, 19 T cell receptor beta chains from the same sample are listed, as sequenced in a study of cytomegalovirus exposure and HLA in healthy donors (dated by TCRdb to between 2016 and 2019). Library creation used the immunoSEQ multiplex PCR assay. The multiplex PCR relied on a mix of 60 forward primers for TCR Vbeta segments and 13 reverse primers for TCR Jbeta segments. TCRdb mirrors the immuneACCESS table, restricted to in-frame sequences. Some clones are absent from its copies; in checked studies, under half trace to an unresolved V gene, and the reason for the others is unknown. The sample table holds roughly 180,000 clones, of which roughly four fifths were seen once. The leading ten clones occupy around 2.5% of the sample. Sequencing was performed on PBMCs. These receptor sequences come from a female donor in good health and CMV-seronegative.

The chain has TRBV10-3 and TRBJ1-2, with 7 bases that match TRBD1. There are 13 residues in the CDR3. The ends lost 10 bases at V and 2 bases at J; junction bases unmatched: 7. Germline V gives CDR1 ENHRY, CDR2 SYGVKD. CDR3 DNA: TGTGCCACCCTGACAGGGTCAAACTATGGCTACACCTTC. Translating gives CATLTGSNYGYTF.

CDR3 region: CASSGSARTGELFF. The CDR3 region has the DNA TGTGCCAGCAGTGGATCCGCTAGGACCGGGGAGCTGTTTTTT. This chain joins TRBV2 and TRBJ2-2, with D hard to call. The CDR3 totals 14 residues. Germline CDR1 SNHLY, CDR2 FYNNEI. V was trimmed by 4 bases and J by 5 bases, leaving 11 bases between them.

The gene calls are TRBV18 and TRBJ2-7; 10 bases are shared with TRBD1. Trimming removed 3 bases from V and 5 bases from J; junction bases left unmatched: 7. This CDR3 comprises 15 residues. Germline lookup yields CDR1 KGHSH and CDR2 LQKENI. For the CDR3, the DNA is TGTGCCAGCTCACCCCTCCGGGACAGGGGTCACGAGCAGTACTTC. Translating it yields CASSPLRDRGHEQYF.

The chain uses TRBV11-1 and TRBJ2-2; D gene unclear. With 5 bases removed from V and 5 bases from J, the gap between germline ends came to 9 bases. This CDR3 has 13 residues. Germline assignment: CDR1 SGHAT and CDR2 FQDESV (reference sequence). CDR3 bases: TGTGCCAGCAGCGGTGGCGGAACCGGGGAGCTGTTTTTT. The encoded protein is CASSGGGTGELFF.

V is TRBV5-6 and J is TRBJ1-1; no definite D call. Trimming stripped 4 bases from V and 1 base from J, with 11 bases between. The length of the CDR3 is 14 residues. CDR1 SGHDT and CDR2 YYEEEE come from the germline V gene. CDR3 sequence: CASSAPGANTEAFF. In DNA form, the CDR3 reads TGTGCCAGCAGCGCACCGGGAGCGAACACTGAAGCTTTCTTT. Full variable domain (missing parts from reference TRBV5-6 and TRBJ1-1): DAGVTQSPTHLIKTRGQQVTLRCSPKSGHDTVSWYQQALGQGPQFIFQYYEEEERQRGNFPDRFSGHQFPNYSSELNVNALLLGDSALYLCASSAPGANTEAFFGQGTRLTVV.

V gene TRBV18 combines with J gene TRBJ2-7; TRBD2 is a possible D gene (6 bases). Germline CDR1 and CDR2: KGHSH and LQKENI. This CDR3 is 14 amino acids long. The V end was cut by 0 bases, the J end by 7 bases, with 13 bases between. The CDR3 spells CASSPPGGGEEQYF. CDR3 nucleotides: TGTGCCAGCTCACCACCGGGGGGTGGAGAAGAGCAGTACTTC. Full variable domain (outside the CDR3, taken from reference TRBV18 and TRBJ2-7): NAGVMQNPRHLVRRRGQEARLRCSPMKGHSHVYWYRQLPEEGLKFMVYLQKENIIDESGMPKERFSAEFPKEGPSILRIQQVVRGDSAAYFCASSPPGGGEEQYFGPGTRLTVT.

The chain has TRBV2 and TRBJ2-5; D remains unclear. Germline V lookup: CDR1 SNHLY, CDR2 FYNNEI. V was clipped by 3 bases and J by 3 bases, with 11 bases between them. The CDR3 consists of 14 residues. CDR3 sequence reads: CASSEQAAEETQYF. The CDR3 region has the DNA TGTGCCAGCAGTGAGCAGGCAGCCGAAGAGACCCAGTACTTC.

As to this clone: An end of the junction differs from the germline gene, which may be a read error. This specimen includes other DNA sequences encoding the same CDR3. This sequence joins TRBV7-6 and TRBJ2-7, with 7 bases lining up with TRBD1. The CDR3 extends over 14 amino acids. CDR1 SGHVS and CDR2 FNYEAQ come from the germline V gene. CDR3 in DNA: TGCGCCAGCAGCTTAGATGCAGGGGGCTACGAGCAGTACTTC. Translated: CASSLDAGGYEQYF.

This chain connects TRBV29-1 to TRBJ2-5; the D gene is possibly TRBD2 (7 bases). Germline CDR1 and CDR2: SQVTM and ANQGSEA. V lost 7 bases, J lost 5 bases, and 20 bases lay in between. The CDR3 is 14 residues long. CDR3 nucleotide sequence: TGCAGCGCCGACGCCTGGGGCGGGGGCGAGACCCAGTACTTC. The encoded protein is CSADAWGGGETQYF.

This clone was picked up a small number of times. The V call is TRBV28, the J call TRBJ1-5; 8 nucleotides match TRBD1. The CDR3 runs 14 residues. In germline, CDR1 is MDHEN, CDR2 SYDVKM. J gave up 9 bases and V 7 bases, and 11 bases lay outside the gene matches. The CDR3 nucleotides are TGTGCCAGCACTTTTTCAGGGGGCGGTCGGCCCCAGCATTTT. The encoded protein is CASTFSGGGRPQHF.

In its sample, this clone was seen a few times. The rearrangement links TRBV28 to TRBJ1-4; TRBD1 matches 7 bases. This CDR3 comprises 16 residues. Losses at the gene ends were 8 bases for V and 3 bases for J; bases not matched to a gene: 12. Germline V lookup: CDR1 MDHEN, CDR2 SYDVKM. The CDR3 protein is CASGRAGQGANEKLFF. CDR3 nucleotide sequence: TGTGCCAGCGGCCGAGCAGGGCAGGGGGCTAATGAAAAACTGTTTTTT.

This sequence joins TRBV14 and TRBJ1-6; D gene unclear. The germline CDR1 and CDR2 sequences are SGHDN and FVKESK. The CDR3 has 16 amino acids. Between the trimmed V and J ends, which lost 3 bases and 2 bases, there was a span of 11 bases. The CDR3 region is CASSHSGSAYNSPLHF. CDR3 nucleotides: TGTGCCAGCAGCCATTCGGGGAGCGCCTATAATTCACCCCTCCACTTT.

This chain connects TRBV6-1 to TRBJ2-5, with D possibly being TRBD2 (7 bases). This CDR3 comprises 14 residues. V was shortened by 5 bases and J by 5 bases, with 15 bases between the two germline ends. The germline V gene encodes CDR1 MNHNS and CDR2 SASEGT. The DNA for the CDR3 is TGTGCCAGCAGTCTAGGGGGGGGGAGTGAGACCCAGTACTTC. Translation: CASSLGGGSETQYF.

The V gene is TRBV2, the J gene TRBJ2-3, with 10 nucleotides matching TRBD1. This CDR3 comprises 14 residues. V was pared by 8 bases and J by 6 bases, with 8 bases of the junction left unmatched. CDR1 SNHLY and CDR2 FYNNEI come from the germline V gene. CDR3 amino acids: CASCGQGVGDTQYF. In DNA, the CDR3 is TGTGCCAGCTGTGGACAGGGGGTTGGGGATACGCAGTATTTT.

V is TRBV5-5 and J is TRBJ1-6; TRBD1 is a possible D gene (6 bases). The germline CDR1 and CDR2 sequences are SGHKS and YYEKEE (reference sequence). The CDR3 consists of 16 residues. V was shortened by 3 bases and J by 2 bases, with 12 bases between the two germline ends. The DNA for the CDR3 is TGTGCCAGCAGCTCCGGCCAGGGGACCTATAATTCACCCCTCCACTTT. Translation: CASSSGQGTYNSPLHF.

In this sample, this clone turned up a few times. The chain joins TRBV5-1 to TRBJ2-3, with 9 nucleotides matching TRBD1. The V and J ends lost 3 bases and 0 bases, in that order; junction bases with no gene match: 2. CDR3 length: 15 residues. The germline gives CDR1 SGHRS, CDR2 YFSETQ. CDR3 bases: TGCGCCAGCAGCTCAGACAGGGGGAGCACAGATACGCAGTATTTT. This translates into CASSSDRGSTDTQYF.

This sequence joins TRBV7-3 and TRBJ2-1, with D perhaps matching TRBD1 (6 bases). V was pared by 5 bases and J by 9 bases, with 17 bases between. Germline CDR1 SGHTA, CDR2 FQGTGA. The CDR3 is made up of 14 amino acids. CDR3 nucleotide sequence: TGTGCCAGCAGCACCCAGGGCCAAGGGGGTGAGCAGTTCTTC. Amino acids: CASSTQGQGGEQFF.

The CDR3 sequence is CASSQDSQGGGNYGYTF. DNA for the CDR3: TGCGCCAGCAGCCAAGATTCGCAGGGAGGCGGAAACTATGGCTACACCTTC. This sequence joins TRBV4-1 and TRBJ1-2; the D gene is possibly TRBD1 (5 bases). Germline V gene sequence: CDR1 MGHRA, CDR2 YSYEKL. The CDR3 spans 17 residues. V lost 0 bases and J lost 2, with 16 bases in between.

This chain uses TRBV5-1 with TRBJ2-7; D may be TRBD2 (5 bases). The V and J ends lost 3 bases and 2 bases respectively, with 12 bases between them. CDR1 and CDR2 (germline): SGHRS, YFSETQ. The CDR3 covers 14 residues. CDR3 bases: TGCGCCAGCAGCTCCTCCGGGAAGACCTACGAGCAGTACTTC. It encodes CASSSSGKTYEQYF. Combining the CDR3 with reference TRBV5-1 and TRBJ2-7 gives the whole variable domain KAGVTQTPRYLIKTRGQQVTLSCSPISGHRSVSWYQQTPGQGLQFLFEYFSETQRNKGNFPGRFSGRQFSNSRSEMNVSTLELGDSALYLCASSSSGKTYEQYFGPGTRLTVT.